A selection of T cell receptor beta chains follows, all from one sample in a study of shared clonotypes between healthy human individuals. Only in-frame clones appear in the TCRdb table, and some are missing; sequencing was by immunoSEQ multiplex PCR. This sample yields hundreds of thousands of clones, of which 74% are seen a single time; over 1.5% belongs to the top ten. Sample: memory CD4+ T cells sorted from blood. The receptors here all came from a woman aged 25 to 39 in good health. Both conserved end residues are part of each CDR3. Fields, in order: D gene, J gene, V gene, clone size, CDR3 protein, CDR3 DNA. The D gene is left open where the match is weak. A row's size may be missing; if present it is once, few, many or a size class.

TRBD1 TRBJ2-3 TRBV5-4 once CASSPRQGSTDTQYF TGTGCCAGCAGCCCCAGACAGGGTAGCACAGATACGCAGTATTTT
. TRBJ2-3 TRBV11-2 . CASSHVGVAGTDTQYF TGTGCCAGCAGCCACGTAGGGGTAGCGGGCACAGATACGCAGTATTTT
. TRBJ2-7 TRBV28 . CASSLALQWELLSYEQYF TGTGCCAGCAGTTTAGCCCTTCAATGGGAACTCCTCTCCTACGAGCAGTACTTC
. TRBJ2-7 TRBV7-9 . CASSLAGGTYEQYF TGTGCCAGCAGCTTAGCGGGGGGAACCTACGAGCAGTACTTC
. TRBJ1-1 TRBV5-6 . CASSNTYRVYTEAFF TGTGCCAGCAGCAATACTTACAGGGTCTACACTGAAGCTTTCTTT
TRBD1 TRBJ2-7 TRBV7-9 . CASSRGGQAFYEQYF TGTGCCAGCAGCCGAGGGGGACAGGCTTTCTACGAGCAGTACTTC
. TRBJ2-1 TRBV20-1 once CSARVYNEQFF TGCAGTGCTAGGGTCTACAATGAGCAGTTCTTC
. TRBJ2-3 TRBV7-2 . CASSLNLGTDTQYF TGTGCCAGCAGCTTAAATCTCGGAACAGATACGCAGTATTTT
TRBD2 TRBJ2-1 TRBV5-1 few CASSLESGLDSNEQFF TGCGCCAGCAGCTTGGAATCCGGACTAGACTCCAATGAGCAGTTCTTC
. TRBJ1-3 TRBV29-1 . CSVGQASGNTIYF TGCAGCGTTGGGCAGGCGAGCGGAAACACCATATATTTT
TRBD2 TRBJ2-5 TRBV11-2 . CASRLRLAGGETQYF TGTGCCAGCAGATTGAGACTAGCGGGAGGAGAGACCCAGTACTTC
. TRBJ2-7 TRBV7-2 . CASSFARAGYEQYF TGTGCCAGCAGCTTCGCTCGGGCAGGCTACGAGCAGTACTTC
TRBD1 TRBJ1-5 TRBV2 . CASGRTGAYQPQHF TGTGCCAGCGGGAGGACAGGGGCCTATCAGCCCCAGCATTTT
TRBD2 TRBJ2-7 TRBV5-1 . CASSLDPPGLGLPYEQYF TGCGCCAGCAGCTTGGACCCTCCGGGACTAGGACTTCCCTACGAGCAGTACTTC
. TRBJ1-5 TRBV29-1 few CSVETDGNQPQHF TGCAGCGTTGAGACAGACGGCAATCAGCCCCAGCATTTT
TRBD1 TRBJ2-1 TRBV5-4 . CASSHRDRNYNEQFF TGTGCCAGCAGCCACCGGGACAGGAATTACAATGAGCAGTTCTTC